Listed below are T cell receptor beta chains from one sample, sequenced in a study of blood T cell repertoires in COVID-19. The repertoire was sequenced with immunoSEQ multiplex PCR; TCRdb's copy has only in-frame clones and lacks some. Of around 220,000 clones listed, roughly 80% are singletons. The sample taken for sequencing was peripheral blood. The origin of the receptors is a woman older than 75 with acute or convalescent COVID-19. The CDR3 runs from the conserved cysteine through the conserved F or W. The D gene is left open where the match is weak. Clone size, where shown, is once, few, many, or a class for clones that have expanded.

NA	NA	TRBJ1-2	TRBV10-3	TGTGCCATCAGTGAATCCGGCCAGGGAACTAACTATGGCTACACCTTC	CAISESGQGTNYGYTF
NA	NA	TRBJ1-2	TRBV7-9	TGTGCCAGCAGTCTTAGTGGACAGACTAACTATGGCTACACCTTC	CASSLSGQTNYGYTF
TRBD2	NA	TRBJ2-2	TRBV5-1	TGCGCCAGCGGGGAGCGGTCTAGCGGGCTCACCGGGGAGCTGTTTTTT	CASGERSSGLTGELFF
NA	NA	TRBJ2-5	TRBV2	TGTGCCAGCAGTACAGAACAGGGTTACCAAGAGACCCAGTACTTC	CASSTEQGYQETQYF
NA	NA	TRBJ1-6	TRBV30	TGTGCCTGGAGTGCGGGCAGGGATTCACCCCTCCACTTT	CAWSAGRDSPLHF
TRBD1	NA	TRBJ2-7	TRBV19	TGTGCCAGTAGTCTCGGACAGGGCTCCTACGAGCAGTACTTC	CASSLGQGSYEQYF
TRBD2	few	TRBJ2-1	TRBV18	TGTGCCAGCTCACCACCGGGACTAGCGGGGGATGAGCAGTTCTTC	CASSPPGLAGDEQFF
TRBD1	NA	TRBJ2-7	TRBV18	TGTGCCAGCTCACTACAGGGGGTCAACGAGCAGTACTTC	CASSLQGVNEQYF
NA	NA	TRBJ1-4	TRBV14	TGTGCCAGCAGCCACCGACTTGCAACTAATGAAAAACTGTTTTTT	CASSHRLATNEKLFF
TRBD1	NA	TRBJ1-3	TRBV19	TGTGCCAGTAGTAGAGCAGGGGGACACACCATATATTTT	CASSRAGGHTIYF
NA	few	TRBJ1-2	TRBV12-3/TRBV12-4	TGTGCCAGCAGTCCACAGGGATCCTATGGCTACACCTTC	CASSPQGSYGYTF
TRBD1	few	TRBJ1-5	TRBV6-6	TGTGCCAGCAGCGCGACAGGGGACCAGCCCCAGCATTTT	CASSATGDQPQHF
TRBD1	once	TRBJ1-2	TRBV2	TGTGCCAGCAGTACGACAGGGGTCGATGGCTACACCTTC	CASSTTGVDGYTF
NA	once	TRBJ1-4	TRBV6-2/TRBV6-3	TGTGCCAGCACCCCCGACAGAGGTATGTGGGCTAATGAAAAACTGTTTTTT	CASTPDRGMWANEKLFF
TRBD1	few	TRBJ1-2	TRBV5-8	TGTGCCAGCAGCTTCAACCAGGGACAGACCTATGGCTACACCTTC	CASSFNQGQTYGYTF
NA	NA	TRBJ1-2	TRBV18	TGTGCCAGCTCACCAACAGGTCCTCCTCCTCGGTATGGCTACACCTTC	CASSPTGPPPRYGYTF
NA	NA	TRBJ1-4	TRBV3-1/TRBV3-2	TGTGCCAGCAGCCCCAGGGGTGGGGAAAAACTGTTTTTT	CASSPRGGEKLFF
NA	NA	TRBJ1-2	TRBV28	TGTGCCAGCAGCCCTCCGGGGGGTGGCTACACCTTC	CASSPPGGGYTF
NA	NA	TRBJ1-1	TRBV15	TGTGCCACCAGCCGGGTGCTCCGGCTGAACACTGAAGCTTTCTTT	CATSRVLRLNTEAFF
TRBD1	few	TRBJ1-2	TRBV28	TGTGCCAGCACGATCGCAGGGGGCGTCCCCCTAGGCTACACCTTC	CASTIAGGVPLGYTF
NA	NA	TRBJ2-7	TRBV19	TGTGCCAGTAGTATGAGTCGCACCTCCTACGAGCAGTACTTC	CASSMSRTSYEQYF
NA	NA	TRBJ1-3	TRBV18	TGTGCCAGCTCACCACCGGGGGCCTTGGTGGGTGGAAACACCATATATTTT	CASSPPGALVGGNTIYF
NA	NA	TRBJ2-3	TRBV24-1	TGTGCCACCAGTGACCCCAGGCTCCTTAGCACAGATACGCAGTATTTT	CATSDPRLLSTDTQYF
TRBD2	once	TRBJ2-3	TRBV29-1	TGCAGCGCCTTTCCGGGACTAGGGGCAGATACGCAGTATTTT	CSAFPGLGADTQYF
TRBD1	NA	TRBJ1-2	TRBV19	TGTGCCAGTAGTAAGGGACAGAGTAACTATGGCTACACCTTC	CASSKGQSNYGYTF
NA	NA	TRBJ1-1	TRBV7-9	TGTGCCAGCAGCTTGACTACTTCCATGAACACTGAAGCTTTCTTT	CASSLTTSMNTEAFF
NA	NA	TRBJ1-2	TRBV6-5	TGTGCCAGCAGCCAATGGACAGCATATGGCTACACCTTC	CASSQWTAYGYTF